This T cell receptor (beta chain) was identified during a study of CD8 T cells in Susac syndrome. With random hexamers, roughly 0.45 to 1 ug RNA was reverse transcribed. Each CDR3 protein is one row after TCRdb ran MiXCR on the immunoSEQ multiplex PCR reads. Of more than 110,000 distinct CDR3 sequences listed, 95% are singletons. The CDR3 contains 11 residues. The germline V gene has CDR1 SQVTM and CDR2 ANQGSEA. Trimming removed 8 bases at V and 1 base at J, with 8 bases between. The chain couples TRBV29-1 to TRBJ2-5; D not certain. The TCR originated in a human donor with Susac syndrome. The sequenced material came from CD4+ T cells from PBMCs. CDR3 residues: CSPWVQETQYF. The CDR3 bases are TGCAGCCCGTGGGTCCAAGAGACCCAGTACTTC.